Sequencing of this T cell receptor (beta chain) was carried out in a study of blood T cell repertoires in COVID-19. Turning to the study itself: Both acute and convalescent COVID-19 samples were obtained from the United States, Italy and Spain. Sources were T cells, B-cell-depleted T cells, or PBMCs; the material itself was cDNA or gDNA.

Germline CDR1 reads LGHDT; CDR2 reads YNNKEL (reference sequence). The length of the CDR3 is 15 residues. Trimming shortened V by 3 bases and J by 4 bases, and 13 bases separated the two germline ends. Per the original data handling: Amplification with reference gene primers provided the estimates of nucleated cell counts. Method: immunoSEQ multiplex PCR; TCRdb's copy keeps in-frame clones and lacks some. V, J and clone size are taken as reported in that table, and D and trimming were inferred from the DNA itself. The repertoire holds around 80,000 clones, about 80% seen once, with approximately 5.8% in the top ten. This clone was recorded only once.

The clonotype comes from a man aged 45-65 years with active or convalescent COVID-19. Sequencing was performed on peripheral blood. V is TRBV3-1 (or the pseudogene TRBV3-2) and J is TRBJ1-5; maybe TRBD1 (5 bases). The CDR3 DNA sequence: TGTGCCAGCAGCCAGGATGCGACAGCGAATCAGCCCCAGCATTTT. This sequence encodes CASSQDATANQPQHF.